This TCR beta chain was observed in a study of cytomegalovirus exposure and HLA in healthy donors. Primers included in the PCR were 60 Vbeta and 13 Jbeta primers. Sequenced by immunoSEQ multiplex PCR; TCRdb stores in-frame clones only, minus some. The sample has 75,000 to 95,000 clones. The V gene end was trimmed by 8 bases and the J gene end by 2 bases; junction bases not matched to a gene: 7. Germline CDR1 MDHEN, CDR2 SYDVKM. CDR3 length: 15 amino acids. The sequenced material came from PBMCs. The TCR was taken from an older woman in good health and CMV-seronegative. The chain employs TRBV28 and TRBJ2-2, with 8 bases matching TRBD1. Written as DNA, the CDR3 is TGTGCCAGCTGGGTGGGGACAGGTAACACCGGGGAGCTGTTTTTT. Translated: CASWVGTGNTGELFF.